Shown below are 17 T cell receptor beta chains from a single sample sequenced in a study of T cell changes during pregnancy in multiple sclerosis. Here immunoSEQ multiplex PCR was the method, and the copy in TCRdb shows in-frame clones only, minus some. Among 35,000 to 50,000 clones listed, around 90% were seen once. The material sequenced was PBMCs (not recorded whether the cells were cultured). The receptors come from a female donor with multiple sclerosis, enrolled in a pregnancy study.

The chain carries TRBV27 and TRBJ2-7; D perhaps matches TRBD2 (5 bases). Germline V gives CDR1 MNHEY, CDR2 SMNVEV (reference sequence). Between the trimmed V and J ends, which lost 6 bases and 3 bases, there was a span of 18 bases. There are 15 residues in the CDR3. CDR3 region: CASSGRPAAGYEQYF. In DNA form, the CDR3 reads TGTGCCAGCAGCGGACGCCCCGCGGCGGGCTACGAGCAGTACTTC.

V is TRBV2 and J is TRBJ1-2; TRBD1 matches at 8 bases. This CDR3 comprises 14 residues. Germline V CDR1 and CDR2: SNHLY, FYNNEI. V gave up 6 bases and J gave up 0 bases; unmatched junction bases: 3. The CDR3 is CASRRDRPNYGYTF. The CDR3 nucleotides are TGTGCCAGCAGGAGGGACAGGCCTAACTATGGCTACACCTTC.

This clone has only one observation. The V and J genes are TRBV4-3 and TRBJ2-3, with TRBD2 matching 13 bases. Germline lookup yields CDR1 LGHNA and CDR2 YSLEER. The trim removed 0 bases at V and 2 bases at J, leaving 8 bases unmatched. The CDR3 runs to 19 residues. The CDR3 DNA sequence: TGCGCCAGCAGCCAAGAAGCAAGGACTAGCGGGAGTCACACAGATACGCAGTATTTT. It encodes CASSQEARTSGSHTDTQYF.

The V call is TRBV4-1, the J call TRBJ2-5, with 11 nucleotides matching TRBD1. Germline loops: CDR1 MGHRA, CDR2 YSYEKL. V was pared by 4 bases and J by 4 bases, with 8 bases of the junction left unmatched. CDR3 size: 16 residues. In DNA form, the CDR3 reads TGCGCCAGCAGCCCAGACCCGGGACAGGGGGTAGAGACCCAGTACTTC. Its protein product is CASSPDPGQGVETQYF.

CDR3 residues: CASSKFSDQHF. The CDR3 coding sequence is TGTGCCAGCAGTAAATTTAGCGACCAGCATTTT. The V and J genes are TRBV2 and TRBJ1-5; no clear D. CDR1 and CDR2 from the germline V gene are SNHLY and FYNNEI. The CDR3 is 11 residues long. Between the trimmed V and J ends, which lost 5 bases and 12 bases, there was a span of 11 bases.

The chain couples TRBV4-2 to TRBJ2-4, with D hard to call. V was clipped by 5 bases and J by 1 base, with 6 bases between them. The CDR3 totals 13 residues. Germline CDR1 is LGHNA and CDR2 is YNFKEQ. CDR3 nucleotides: TGTGCCAGCAGCAGCCTGGCCAAAAACATTCAGTACTTC. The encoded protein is CASSSLAKNIQYF.

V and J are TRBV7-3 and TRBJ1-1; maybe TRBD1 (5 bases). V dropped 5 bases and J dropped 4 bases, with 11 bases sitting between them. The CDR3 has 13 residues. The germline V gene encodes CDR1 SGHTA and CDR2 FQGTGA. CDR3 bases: TGTGCCAGCAGCCCGCTGGGGGTCACTGAAGCTTTCTTT. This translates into CASSPLGVTEAFF.

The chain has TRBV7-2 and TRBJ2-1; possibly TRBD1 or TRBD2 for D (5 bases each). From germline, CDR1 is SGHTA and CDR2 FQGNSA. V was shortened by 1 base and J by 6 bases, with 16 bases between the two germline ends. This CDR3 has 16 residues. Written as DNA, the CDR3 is TGTGCCAGCAGCTTAGTAGGGACCCCAGCCCTCAATGAGCAGTTCTTC. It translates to CASSLVGTPALNEQFF.

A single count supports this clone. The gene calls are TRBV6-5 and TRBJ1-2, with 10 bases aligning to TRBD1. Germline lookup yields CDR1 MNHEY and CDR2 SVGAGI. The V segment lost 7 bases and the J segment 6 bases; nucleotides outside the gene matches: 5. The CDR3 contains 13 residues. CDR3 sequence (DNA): TGTGCCAGCATCAAGACAGGGGGCCATGGCTACACCTTC. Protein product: CASIKTGGHGYTF.

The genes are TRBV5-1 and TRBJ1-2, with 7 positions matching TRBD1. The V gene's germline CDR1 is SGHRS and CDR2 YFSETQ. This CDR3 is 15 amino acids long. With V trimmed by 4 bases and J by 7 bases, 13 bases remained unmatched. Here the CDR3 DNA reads TGCGCCAGCAGCAATGACAGGGACGGGGGAGCTGGCTACACCTTC. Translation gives CASSNDRDGGAGYTF.

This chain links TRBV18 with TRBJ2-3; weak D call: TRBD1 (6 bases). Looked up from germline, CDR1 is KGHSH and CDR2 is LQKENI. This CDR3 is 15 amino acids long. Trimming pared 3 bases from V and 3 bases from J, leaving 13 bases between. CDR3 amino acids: CASSPPTGRTDTQYF. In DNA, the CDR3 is TGTGCCAGCTCACCGCCGACAGGAAGGACAGATACGCAGTATTTT.

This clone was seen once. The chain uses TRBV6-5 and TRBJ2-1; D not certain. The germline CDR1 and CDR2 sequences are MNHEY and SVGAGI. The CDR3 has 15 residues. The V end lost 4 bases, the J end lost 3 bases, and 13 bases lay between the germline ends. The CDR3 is CASSSGLPLYNEQFF. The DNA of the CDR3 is TGTGCCAGCAGTTCGGGTTTACCTCTCTACAATGAGCAGTTCTTC.

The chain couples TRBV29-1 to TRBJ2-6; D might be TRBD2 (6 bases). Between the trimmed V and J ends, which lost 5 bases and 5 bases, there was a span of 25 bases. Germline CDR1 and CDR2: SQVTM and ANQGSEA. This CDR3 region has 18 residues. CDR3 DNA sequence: TGCAGCGTTAGGATGATACTAGCATACAAAAGTCGGGCCAACGTCCTGACTTTC. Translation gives CSVRMILAYKSRANVLTF.

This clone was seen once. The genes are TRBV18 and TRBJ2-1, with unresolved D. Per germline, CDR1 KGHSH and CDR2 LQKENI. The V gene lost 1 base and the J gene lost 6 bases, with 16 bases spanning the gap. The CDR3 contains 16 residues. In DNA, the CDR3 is TGTGCCAGCTCACCACGCCGGGTCCAAGCTCCCAATGAGCAGTTCTTC. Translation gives CASSPRRVQAPNEQFF.

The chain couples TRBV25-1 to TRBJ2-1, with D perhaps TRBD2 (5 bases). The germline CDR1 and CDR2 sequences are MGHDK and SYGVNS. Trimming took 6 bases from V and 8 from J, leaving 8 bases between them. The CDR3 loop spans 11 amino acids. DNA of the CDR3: TGTGCCAGCAGGCTAGCTTATGAGCAGTTCTTC. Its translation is CASRLAYEQFF.

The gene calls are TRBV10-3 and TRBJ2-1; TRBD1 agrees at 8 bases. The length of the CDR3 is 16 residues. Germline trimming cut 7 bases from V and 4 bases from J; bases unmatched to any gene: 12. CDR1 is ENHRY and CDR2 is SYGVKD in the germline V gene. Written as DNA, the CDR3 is TGTGCCATCACACCGGCCGACGGGACAGGATACAATGAGCAGTTCTTC. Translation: CAITPADGTGYNEQFF.

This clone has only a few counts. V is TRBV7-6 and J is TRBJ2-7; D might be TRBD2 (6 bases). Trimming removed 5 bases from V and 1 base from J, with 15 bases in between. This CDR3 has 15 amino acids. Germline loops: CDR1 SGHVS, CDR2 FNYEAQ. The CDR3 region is CASSPRGGSSYEQYF. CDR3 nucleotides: TGTGCCAGCAGCCCCCGGGGAGGCTCTTCCTACGAGCAGTACTTC. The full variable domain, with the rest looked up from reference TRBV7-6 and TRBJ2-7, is GAGVSQSPRYKVTKRGQDVALRCDPISGHVSLYWYRQALGQGPEFLTYFNYEAQQDKSGLPNDRFSAERPEGSISTLTIQRTEQRDSAMYRCASSPRGGSSYEQYFGPGTRLTVT.